These T cell receptor beta chains were read from a single sample in a study of blood T cell repertoires in COVID-19. Method: immunoSEQ multiplex PCR; TCRdb's copy keeps in-frame clones and lacks some. The data hold about 45,000 clones, with 75% to 85% observed a single time. The sequencing sample was made of peripheral blood. Receptors were obtained from an elderly man in a cohort sampled during active COVID-19. The CDR3 runs from the conserved cysteine through the conserved F or W. A D gene is named only where the DNA matches it firmly. The listing skips clone size in some rows; elsewhere it reads once, few, many or a size class.

cdr3_nt: TGCGCCAGCAGCCAAGGTGAAGCGGTCTATGGCTACACCTTC
cdr3_aa: CASSQGEAVYGYTF
j_call: TRBJ1-2
d_call: NA
v_call: TRBV4-1
clone_size: NA

cdr3_nt: TGTGCCAGCAGAAGGACAGGGTTCAACACTGAAGCTTTCTTT
cdr3_aa: CASRRTGFNTEAFF
j_call: TRBJ1-1
d_call: TRBD1
v_call: TRBV28
clone_size: NA

cdr3_nt: TGCGCCAGCAGCCGGAACAGGGCGCGTAATCAGCCCCAGCATTTT
cdr3_aa: CASSRNRARNQPQHF
j_call: TRBJ1-5
d_call: NA
v_call: TRBV4-3
clone_size: few

cdr3_nt: TGTGCCAGCAGCCAATTGGGGGCAGCGTCCTACGAGCAGTACTTC
cdr3_aa: CASSQLGAASYEQYF
j_call: TRBJ2-7
d_call: NA
v_call: TRBV14
clone_size: NA

cdr3_nt: TGCGCCAGCAGCCACGGGACAGGGCAACGGGAGCAGTTCTTC
cdr3_aa: CASSHGTGQREQFF
j_call: TRBJ2-1
d_call: TRBD1
v_call: TRBV5-1
clone_size: NA

cdr3_nt: TGCGCCAGCAGCATGGGGACATGGGGTGAAAAACTGTTTTTT
cdr3_aa: CASSMGTWGEKLFF
j_call: TRBJ1-4
d_call: NA
v_call: TRBV5-1
clone_size: NA

cdr3_nt: TGTGCCAGCAGTCCCACTACTAGCGGGAGTGTTGAGCAGTTCTTC
cdr3_aa: CASSPTTSGSVEQFF
j_call: TRBJ2-1
d_call: TRBD2
v_call: TRBV25-1
clone_size: NA

cdr3_nt: TGTGCCAGCAGCCAAGTCGCGAGCCACGAGCAGTACTTC
cdr3_aa: CASSQVASHEQYF
j_call: TRBJ2-7
d_call: NA
v_call: TRBV3-1/TRBV3-2
clone_size: NA

cdr3_nt: TGTGCCAGTAGTGACGGACTTGGCGAGCAGTACTTC
cdr3_aa: CASSDGLGEQYF
j_call: TRBJ2-7
d_call: NA
v_call: TRBV19
clone_size: NA

cdr3_nt: TGTGCCAGTAGTATAGACAGGGCAGAGACCCAGTACTTC
cdr3_aa: CASSIDRAETQYF
j_call: TRBJ2-5
d_call: NA
v_call: TRBV19
clone_size: once

cdr3_nt: TGCGCCAGCAGGCTTGGGACAGAAGGCGGCTACACCTTC
cdr3_aa: CASRLGTEGGYTF
j_call: TRBJ1-2
d_call: TRBD1
v_call: TRBV5-1
clone_size: NA

cdr3_nt: TGTGCCAGCAGCCCGGACAGACTTCTCTCCTACGAGCAGTACTTC
cdr3_aa: CASSPDRLLSYEQYF
j_call: TRBJ2-7
d_call: NA
v_call: TRBV7-2
clone_size: NA

cdr3_nt: TGTGCCAGCAATAACCCTTCGGACAGGGACCCAACCTACGAGCAGTACTTC
cdr3_aa: CASNNPSDRDPTYEQYF
j_call: TRBJ2-7
d_call: TRBD1
v_call: TRBV28
clone_size: NA

cdr3_nt: TGTGCCAGCAGCTTAGAGGCCAGGGGGCGCCTCGGGGAGCTGTTTTTT
cdr3_aa: CASSLEARGRLGELFF
j_call: TRBJ2-2
d_call: TRBD1
v_call: TRBV7-3
clone_size: NA